This T cell receptor beta chain was identified in a study of PD-1 blockade in classical Hodgkin lymphoma. Study conclusions and caveats: At baseline, newly diagnosed patients reportedly showed less TCR diversity than healthy donors.

Time point indicated: newly diagnosed, previously untreated cHL patient sample. Researchers used magnetic negative selection to pull out pure CD4+ T cells from thawed PBMCs. Of note for this clone: Its target is not known.

V gave up 5 bases and J gave up 7 bases; unmatched junction bases: 14. Germline V CDR1 and CDR2: MDHEN, SYDVKM. CDR3 length: 16 amino acids. Clones were sequenced by immunoSEQ multiplex PCR, and TCRdb holds only the in-frame ones, with some missing. The data contain around 27,000 clones, more than 70% of them singletons. The sample comprised CD4+ T cells from blood. The chain carries TRBV28 and TRBJ1-5; 7 positions match TRBD1. This clonotype originated in a human donor with classical Hodgkin lymphoma. CDR3 sequence: CASSPPQGRGLQPQHF. CDR3 DNA: TGTGCCAGCAGTCCACCACAGGGGAGAGGTTTACAGCCCCAGCATTTT. The complete variable domain, with remaining parts taken from reference TRBV28 and TRBJ1-5, reads DVKVTQSSRYLVKRTGEKVFLECVQDMDHENMFWYRQDPGLGLRLIYFSYDVKMKEKGDIPEGYSVSREKKERFSLILESASTNQTSMYLCASSPPQGRGLQPQHFGDGTRLSIL.